This paragraph reports one T cell receptor (beta chain). No antigen is known for it. These data belong to a study of EBV T-cell therapy then PD-1 blockade in nasopharyngeal carcinoma. Indicated time point: 266 days after commencement of treatment, after nivolumab therapy. Treatment noted: AdE1-LMPpoly-expanded autologous EBV-specific T-cell therapy followed by anti-PD-1 nivolumab. The repertoire was sequenced with immunoSEQ multiplex PCR; TCRdb's copy has only in-frame clones and lacks some. The sample contains around 20,000 clones, roughly 80% of which appear only once. The CDR3 is 16 amino acids. V lost 5 bases and J lost 2; bases outside the gene matches: 4. CDR1 is SEHNR and CDR2 is FQNEAQ in the germline V gene (reference sequence).

The sequence derives from a middle-aged man with nasopharyngeal carcinoma. Sequences were derived from CD8+ T cells from blood, sampled around day 300 from a patient whose treatment included autologous EBV-specific T cells and nivolumab. The V call is TRBV7-9, the J call TRBJ2-2; 11 bases fit TRBD2. The CDR3 DNA reads as TGTGCCAGCAGCCTAACTAGCGGGGGTAACACCGGGGAGCTGTTTTTT. Amino acid sequence: CASSLTSGGNTGELFF.